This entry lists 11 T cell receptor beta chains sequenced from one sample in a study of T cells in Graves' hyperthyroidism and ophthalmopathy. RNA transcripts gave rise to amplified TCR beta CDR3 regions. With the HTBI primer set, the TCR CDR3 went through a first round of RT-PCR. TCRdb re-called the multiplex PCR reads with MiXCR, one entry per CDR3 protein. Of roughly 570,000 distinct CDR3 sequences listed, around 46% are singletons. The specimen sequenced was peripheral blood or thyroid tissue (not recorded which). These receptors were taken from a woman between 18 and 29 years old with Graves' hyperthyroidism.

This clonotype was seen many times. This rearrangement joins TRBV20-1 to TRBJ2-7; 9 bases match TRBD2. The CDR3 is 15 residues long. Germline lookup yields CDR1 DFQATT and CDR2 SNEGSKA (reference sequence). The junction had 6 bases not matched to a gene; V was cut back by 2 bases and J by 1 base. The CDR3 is CSARSSGRSSYEQYF. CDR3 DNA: TGCAGTGCTAGATCAAGCGGGAGGTCTTCCTACGAGCAGTACTTC.

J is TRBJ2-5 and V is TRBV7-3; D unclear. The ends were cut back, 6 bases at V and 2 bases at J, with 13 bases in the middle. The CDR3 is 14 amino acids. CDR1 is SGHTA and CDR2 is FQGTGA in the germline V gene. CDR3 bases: TGTGCCAGCAGTGACGCATACGGACAAGAGACCCAGTACTTC. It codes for CASSDAYGQETQYF.

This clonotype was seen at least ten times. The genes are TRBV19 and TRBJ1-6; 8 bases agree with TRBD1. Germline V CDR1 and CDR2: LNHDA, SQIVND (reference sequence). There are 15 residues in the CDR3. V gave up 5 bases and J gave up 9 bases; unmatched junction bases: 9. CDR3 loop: CASSPGAGGVSPLHF. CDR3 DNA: TGTGCCAGTAGTCCAGGGGCAGGGGGCGTTTCACCCCTCCACTTT.

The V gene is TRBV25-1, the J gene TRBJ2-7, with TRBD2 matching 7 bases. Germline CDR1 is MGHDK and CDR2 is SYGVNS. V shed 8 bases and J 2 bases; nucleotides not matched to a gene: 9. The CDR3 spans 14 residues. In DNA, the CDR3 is TGTGCCAGCCTGGGCCTAGCGGATACCTACGAGCAGTACTTC. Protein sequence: CASLGLADTYEQYF.

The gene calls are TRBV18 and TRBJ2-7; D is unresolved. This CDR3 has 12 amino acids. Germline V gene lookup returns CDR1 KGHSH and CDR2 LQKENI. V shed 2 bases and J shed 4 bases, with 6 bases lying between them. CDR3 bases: TGTGCCAGCTCACCATCGGATTACGAGCAGTACTTC. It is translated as CASSPSDYEQYF.

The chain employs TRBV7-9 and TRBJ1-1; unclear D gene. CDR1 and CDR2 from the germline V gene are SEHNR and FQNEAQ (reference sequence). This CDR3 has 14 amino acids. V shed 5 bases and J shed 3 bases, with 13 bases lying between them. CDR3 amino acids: CASSTVEGYTEAFF. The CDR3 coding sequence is TGTGCCAGCAGCACCGTCGAAGGGTACACTGAAGCTTTCTTT.

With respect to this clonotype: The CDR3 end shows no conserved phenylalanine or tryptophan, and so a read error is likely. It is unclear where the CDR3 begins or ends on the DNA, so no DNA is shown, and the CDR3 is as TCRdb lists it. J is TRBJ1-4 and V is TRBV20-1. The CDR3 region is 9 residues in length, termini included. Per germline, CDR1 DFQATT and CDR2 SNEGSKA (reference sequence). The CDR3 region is CSALPGDSN.

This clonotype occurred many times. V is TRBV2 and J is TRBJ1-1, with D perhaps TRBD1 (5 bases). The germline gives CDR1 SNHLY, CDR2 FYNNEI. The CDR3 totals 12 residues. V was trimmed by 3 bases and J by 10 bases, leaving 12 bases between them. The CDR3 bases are TGTGCCAGCAGTGACTGGACAATATCAGCTTTCTTT. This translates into CASSDWTISAFF.

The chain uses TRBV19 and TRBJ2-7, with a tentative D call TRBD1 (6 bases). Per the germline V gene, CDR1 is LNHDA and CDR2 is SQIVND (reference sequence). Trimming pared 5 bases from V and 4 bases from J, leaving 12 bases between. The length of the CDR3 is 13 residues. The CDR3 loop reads CASSFQGMYEQYF. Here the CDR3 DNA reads TGTGCCAGTAGTTTTCAGGGGATGTACGAGCAGTACTTC.

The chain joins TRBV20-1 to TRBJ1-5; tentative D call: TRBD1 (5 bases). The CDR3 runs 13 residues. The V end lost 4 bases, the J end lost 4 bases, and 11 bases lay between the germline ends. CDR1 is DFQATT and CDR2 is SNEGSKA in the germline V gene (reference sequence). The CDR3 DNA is TGCAGTGCTAAGACAGTGGGGAATCAGCCCCAGCATTTT. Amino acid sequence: CSAKTVGNQPQHF.

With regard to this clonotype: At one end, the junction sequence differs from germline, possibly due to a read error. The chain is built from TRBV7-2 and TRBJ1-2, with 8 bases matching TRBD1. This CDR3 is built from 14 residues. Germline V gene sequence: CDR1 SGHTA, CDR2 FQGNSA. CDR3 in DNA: TGCGCCAGCAGCCTCACGGACAGGGCGGATGGCTACACCTTC. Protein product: CASSLTDRADGYTF.